Listed below are T cell receptor beta chains from one sample, sequenced in a study of beta chain features in type 1 diabetes. This table comes from immunoSEQ multiplex PCR, and its TCRdb copy is limited to in-frame clones, with some not included. The sample includes 140,000 to 150,000 clones, 8.5% to 12% of them seen just once. The sample was naive CD4+ T cells from blood. All receptors derive from a man between 18 and 29 years old in good health. Both conserved end residues are part of each CDR3.

J,V,CDR3
TRBJ1-1,TRBV6-6,CASTMTGGAFF
TRBJ2-1,TRBV11-2,CASSRPGTGSYNEQFF
TRBJ1-2,TRBV9,CASSVFPGSGYGYTF
TRBJ2-7,TRBV7-9,CASGRDINSYEQYF
TRBJ1-5,TRBV28,CASGSRGLGNQPQHF
TRBJ2-1,TRBV30,CAWSGRSGGAYNEQFF
TRBJ1-5,TRBV30,CAWSYQNNQPQHF
TRBJ2-5,TRBV7-2,CASSLVLAGGRETQYF
TRBJ2-2,TRBV4-3,CASSQDRLRELFF
TRBJ1-4,TRBV7-9,CASSLEYQGVAEKLFF
TRBJ1-4,TRBV11-2,CASSLGIGTGREKLFF
TRBJ2-7,TRBV5-1,CASSLNPKTGYEQYF
TRBJ1-3,TRBV28,CASRGAPGNTIYF
TRBJ1-1,TRBV27,CASSVQGGYTEAFF
TRBJ2-2,TRBV19,CASVWGSESTGELFF
TRBJ1-4,TRBV5-4,CASSSGTDNEKLFF
TRBJ2-3,TRBV19,CASSMGAGALGDTQYF
TRBJ1-2,TRBV27,CASSLSWQGNGGYTF
TRBJ2-1,TRBV10-3,CAISGQVNNEQFF
TRBJ2-1,TRBV6-1,CASSDRASRTYNEQFF
TRBJ2-7,TRBV28,CASSLRDYGEQYF
TRBJ1-3,TRBV5-1,CASSFWGQGGSGNTIYF
TRBJ1-2,TRBV11-2,CASSPGLGRYGYTF
TRBJ1-4,TRBV7-8,CASSFLNEKLFF
TRBJ1-2,TRBV18,CASSPGGANYGYTF
TRBJ1-2,TRBV28,CASSFGGTSYGYTF
TRBJ1-4,TRBV7-9,CASEQDDRVNEKLFF